This record covers a single TCR beta chain. This entry is derived from a study of blood T cell repertoires in COVID-19. Study-level background: From the United States, Italy and Spain came samples of acute and convalescent COVID-19. Nucleic acid was either cDNA or gDNA, and it came from T cells, B-cell-depleted T cells, or PBMCs.

Original processing methods: It was from reference gene primer amplification that nucleated cell counts were estimated. Data came from immunoSEQ multiplex PCR; TCRdb stores just in-frame clones and leaves some out. V and J calls plus clone size are reproduced from that table; the DNA served to infer D and trimming. Among more than 95,000 clones listed, approximately 87% were seen once. Trimming left V 5 bases short and J 2 bases short, with 12 bases between. CDR1 and CDR2 from the germline V gene are GTSNPN and SVGIG (reference sequence). The CDR3 sequence is 14 residues long. The chain is built from TRBV30 and TRBJ1-4, with D tentatively TRBD1 (6 bases). This receptor was obtained from a middle-aged man with acute or convalescent COVID-19. What was sequenced was peripheral blood. The CDR3 loop is CAWDRQVTNEKLFF. CDR3 bases: TGTGCCTGGGACCGACAGGTGACTAATGAAAAACTGTTTTTT.